The 4 T cell receptor beta chains listed next were all sequenced from one sample in a study of Ad26.COV2.S vaccination and SARS-CoV-2 variants. The method was immunoSEQ multiplex PCR; TCRdb's version includes in-frame clones alone and lacks a portion of them. This sample yields 300,000 to 350,000 clones, of which approximately 86% are seen a single time; about 11% belongs to the top ten. Treatment defined: some 20 received Ad26.COV2.S at low or high dose, single or two shots; roughly 5 received placebo; per-sample allocation not given. Samples came from day 63 after the first vaccine or placebo injection. The sample here was peripheral blood, taken in a trial of Ad26.COV2.S vaccine versus placebo. All receptors derive from a person aged 18-65 years who received the Ad26.COV2.S COVID-19 vaccine or a placebo.

The gene calls are TRBV29-1 and TRBJ1-2; unclear D gene. The CDR3 consists of 16 residues. CDR1 is SQVTM and CDR2 is ANQGSEA in the germline V gene. V lost 6 bases, J lost 4 bases, and 24 bases lay in between. In DNA form, the CDR3 reads TGCAGCGTCCCTATGGACGGAATCCGAAGGTCCTATGGCTACACCTTC. The encoded protein is CSVPMDGIRRSYGYTF.

The chain carries TRBV19 and TRBJ2-1; 9 bases agree with TRBD1. Looked up from germline, CDR1 is LNHDA and CDR2 is SQIVND (reference sequence). The CDR3 is made up of 17 amino acids. Trimming took 0 bases from V and 5 from J; bases not matched to a gene: 8. CDR3 loop: CASSIEGRDRVHNEQFF. DNA of the CDR3: TGTGCCAGTAGTATAGAGGGACGGGACAGGGTCCACAATGAGCAGTTCTTC.

This clone appeared a few times. J is TRBJ2-1 and V is TRBV4-3; the match to TRBD2 covers 11 bases. CDR3 length: 16 residues. Germline values: CDR1 LGHNA, CDR2 YSLEER. The J segment lost 9 bases and the V segment lost 0 bases, leaving 7 bases of the junction unmatched. CDR3 coding DNA: TGCGCCAGCAGCCAAGATCGGGCTAGCGGGAGGTCTGAGCAGTTCTTC. Translation: CASSQDRASGRSEQFF.

This chain connects TRBV28 to TRBJ1-2; D unclear. Germline V gene sequence: CDR1 MDHEN, CDR2 SYDVKM. This CDR3 contains 14 residues. The V and J ends lost 6 bases and 4 bases respectively, with 15 bases between them. CDR3 nucleotides: TGTGCCAGCAGAGCAGGAGGACCGATCTATGGCTACACCTTC. Its translation is CASRAGGPIYGYTF.